The clone carrying this TCR beta chain has more than one count but fewer than ten. Its antigen is currently unknown. From germline, CDR1 is SEHNR and CDR2 FQNEAQ (reference sequence). The CDR3 runs to 15 residues. V lost 5 bases to trimming and J lost 6 bases, with 16 bases between them. This sample was included in a study of beta chain features in type 1 diabetes. The overall study: Healthy donors resembled patients in age, gender and cell yields.

Overall study findings and caveats: Shortening of TCRB CDR3s, moderate but significant, appeared in all four CD4+ subsets of Type 1 diabetes patients.

The investigators reverse transcribed all of the isolated RNA, so they sequenced expressed TCRB transcripts. The average output of naive, central memory and regulatory T cell samples was several million reads. Data came from immunoSEQ multiplex PCR; TCRdb stores just in-frame clones and leaves some out. The table shows some 160,000 clones, with roughly 9% occurring only once. The sequence derives from a young woman with type 1 diabetes. This chain joins TRBV7-9 and TRBJ1-4; D is possibly TRBD1 (6 bases). Sequencing was carried out using central memory CD4+ T cells from blood. The CDR3 sequence is CASSRGRTDYEKLFF. The CDR3 DNA reads as TGTGCCAGCAGCCGCGGCCGGACAGACTATGAAAAACTGTTTTTT.